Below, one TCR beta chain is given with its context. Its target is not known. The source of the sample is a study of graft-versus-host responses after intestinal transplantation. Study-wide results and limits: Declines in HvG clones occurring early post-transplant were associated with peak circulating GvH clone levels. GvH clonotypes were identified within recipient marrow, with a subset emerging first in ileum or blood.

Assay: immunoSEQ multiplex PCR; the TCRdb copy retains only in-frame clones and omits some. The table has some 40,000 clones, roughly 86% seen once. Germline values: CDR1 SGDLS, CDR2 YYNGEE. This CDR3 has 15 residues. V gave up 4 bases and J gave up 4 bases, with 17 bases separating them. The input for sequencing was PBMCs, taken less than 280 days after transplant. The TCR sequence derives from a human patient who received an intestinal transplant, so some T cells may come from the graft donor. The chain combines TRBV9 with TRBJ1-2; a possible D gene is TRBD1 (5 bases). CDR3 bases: TGTGCCAGCAGCCCCACCCTGGGGGACCTCTATGGCTACACCTTC. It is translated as CASSPTLGDLYGYTF.